The TCR beta chain under discussion was sequenced for a study of blood T cell repertoires in COVID-19. Across the whole study: Specimens from acute and convalescent COVID-19 originated in the United States, Italy and Spain. Sample material is recorded as cDNA or gDNA derived from T cells, B-cell-depleted T cells, or PBMCs.

For this clone: One junction end does not reproduce the germline sequence, and a read error may be involved.

This CDR3 region has 14 residues. CDR1 SSHAT and CDR2 FNYEAQ come from the germline V gene (reference sequence). Original processing methods: The assay estimated nucleated cells by amplifying reference gene primers. Repertoires were generated with immunoSEQ multiplex PCR, while TCRdb's copy carries only in-frame clones and drops some. V and J calls plus clone size are reproduced from that table; the DNA served to infer D and trimming. The sample includes over 45,000 clones, 70% to 90% of them seen just once. The chain joins TRBV7-7 to TRBJ1-3; D call uncertain. Sequenced: peripheral blood. The TCR originated in a man in his fifties or sixties with acute or convalescent COVID-19. Here the CDR3 DNA reads TGTGCTAGCAGCGCAGGCAACTCTGGAAACACCATATATTTT. Translation gives CASSAGNSGNTIYF.